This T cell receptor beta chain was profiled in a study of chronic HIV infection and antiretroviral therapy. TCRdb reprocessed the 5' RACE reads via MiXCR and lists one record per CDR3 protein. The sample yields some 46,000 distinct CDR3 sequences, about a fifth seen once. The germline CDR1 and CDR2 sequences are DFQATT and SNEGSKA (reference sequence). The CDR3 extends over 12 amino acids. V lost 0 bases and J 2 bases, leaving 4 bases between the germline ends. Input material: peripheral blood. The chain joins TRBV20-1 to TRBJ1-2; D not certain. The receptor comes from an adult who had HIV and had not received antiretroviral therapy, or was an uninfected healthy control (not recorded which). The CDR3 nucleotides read TGCAGTGCTAGAGACGGGAACTATGGCTACACCTTC. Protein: CSARDGNYGYTF.